The present T cell receptor beta chain was sequenced within a study of human T cells and chemical hapten exposure. Study information: Sensitization employed 2% DPC on about 2 cm by about 2 cm of upper inner arm skin. Small discrepancies in pooled library volume mainly accounted for the varying TCR yields per sample.

Germline V gives CDR1 PRHDT, CDR2 FYEKMQ (reference sequence). Trimming stripped 5 bases from V and 3 bases from J, with 20 bases between. The CDR3 consists of 16 residues. The study, taken as a whole, reports: TCRs whose frequency exceeded 1 in 1000 remained the same following DPC sensitization.

Stated time point: patch test 1, 2 weeks after DPC sensitization. Treatment denoted: therapeutic diphenylcyclopropenone sensitization with weekly scalp DPC. Donation of samples came from alopecia patients who were 18 to 70 years old and suitable for DPC. Comments on this clonotype: Antigen: not known.

In TCRdb, the RACE reads were re-called with MiXCR into one record per CDR3 protein. The table records 350,000 or so distinct CDR3 sequences, about 7% of them present only once. The genes are TRBV13 and TRBJ2-7, with D perhaps TRBD2 (6 bases). The specimen was whole blood, collected in connection with sensitization to the hapten diphenylcyclopropenone (DPC). The TCR comes from a young woman with alopecia areata. Some clones in this sample may be carry-over from other donors' samples. The CDR3 is CASSPQGGSDYYEQYF. As DNA, the CDR3 is TGTGCCAGCAGCCCCCAAGGAGGGAGTGATTACTACGAGCAGTACTTC.